The 26 T cell receptor beta chains presented below share a single source sample, sequenced in a study of tumor and adjacent non-tumor tissue in lung cancer (dated by TCRdb to 2016 to 2019). Libraries came from multiplex PCR. TCRdb lists the instrument as Illumina HiSeq 2500. Following protocols modified from ARM-PCR, the researchers constructed TCRbeta libraries through three rounds of nested PCR with primers (Table S4). TCRdb itself trimmed the public reads at Q25 with fastp, ran MiXCR and retained productive beta chains. CDR3 protein sequences are deduplicated, and each keeps its most common genes and DNA. Here the sample has roughly 120,000 distinct CDR3 sequences; about 63% occur a single time. The top ten clonotypes cover 19% of the sample. Bulk unsorted tissue served as the source for RNA extraction, and RNA quality was assessed using a NanoDrop ND-1000 and an Agilent 2100. Distant non-tumor tissue taken more than 3 cm from the tumor edge was used as the normal lung sample.

Sequencing was performed on distant non-tumor lung tissue. These receptor sequences come from a man between 60 and 70 years old with non-small cell lung cancer.

This clonotype was counted a few times. This chain joins TRBV11-2 and TRBJ2-5; 10 nucleotides match TRBD2. V shed 1 base, J shed 10 bases, and the junction held 12 bases outside the gene matches. CDR1 is SGHAT, CDR2 FQNNGV, per germline. This CDR3 spans 16 amino acids. This CDR3 reads CASSLVASGSSKIQYF. The CDR3 bases are TGTGCCAGCAGCTTAGTGGCTAGCGGGAGTAGTAAGATCCAGTACTTC. Looking up the rest from reference TRBV11-2 and TRBJ2-5 gives the full variable domain: EAGVAQSPRYKIIEKRQSVAFWCNPISGHATLYWYQQILGQGPKLLIQFQNNGVVDDSQLPKDRFSAERLKGVDSTLKIQPAKLEDSAVYLCASSLVASGSSKIQYFGPGTRLLVL.

As for this clonotype: Since a much larger clone is just one base distant, this may be a read error. This chain links TRBV2 with TRBJ2-3; tentatively, D is TRBD1 (5 bases). The CDR3 loop spans 13 amino acids. The ends were cut back, 10 bases at V and 8 bases at J, with 19 bases in the middle. Germline V gives CDR1 SNHLY, CDR2 FYNNEI. The CDR3 bases are TGTGCCAACAGCTTAGACCAAAGGGGTACGCAGTATTTT. Its translation: CANSLDQRGTQYF.

In regard to this clonotype: At one end, the junction sequence differs from germline, possibly due to a read error. V is TRBV6-1 and J is TRBJ2-1; unclear D gene. The CDR3 extends over 14 amino acids. Germline V gene lookup returns CDR1 MNHNS and CDR2 SASEGT. CDR3 sequence (DNA): TGTGCCAGCAGTGCGGTCACGAGCTACAATGTGCAGTTCTTC. Its translation is CASSAVTSYNVQFF.

As for this clonotype: The junction and the germline gene differ at one end; a read error may be behind it. The rearrangement links TRBV29-1 to TRBJ2-1; D gene uncertain. The CDR3 loop spans 15 amino acids. The germline V gene encodes CDR1 SQVTM and CDR2 ANQGSEA. The CDR3 loop is CSIEGKHSSYNEQFF. CDR3 DNA: TGCAGCATTGAAGGTAAACATAGCTCCTACAATGAGCAATTCTTC.

A remark on this clonotype: Being one base from a much bigger clone, this may be a read error. This chain connects TRBV20-1 to TRBJ2-7; no clear D. The CDR3 consists of 12 residues. The germline V gene encodes CDR1 DFQATT and CDR2 SNEGSKA (reference sequence). V was clipped by 6 bases and J by 6 bases, with 15 bases between them. CDR3 in amino acids: CSAQDDLSEQYF. CDR3 nucleotides: TGCAGTGCCCAAGATGATCTTTCCGAGCAGTACTTC.

This chain links TRBV6-5 with TRBJ2-7; 9 bases fit TRBD2. The CDR3 extends over 20 amino acids. The germline gives CDR1 MNHEY, CDR2 SVGAGI. Trimming cost V 2 bases and J 6 bases; bases outside gene matches: 23. CDR3 nucleotide sequence: TGTGCCAGCAGTTACCCAACGAGGAGACAGAGGCGGGAGGGCCTGTTCGAGCAGTACTTC. Amino acids: CASSYPTRRQRREGLFEQYF.

This clonotype was counted ten times or more. This sequence joins TRBV7-9 and TRBJ2-5, with 11 bases fitting TRBD2. CDR1 is SEHNR and CDR2 is FQNEAQ in the germline V gene (reference sequence). CDR3 length: 13 residues. Losses at the gene ends were 6 bases for V and 5 bases for J; bases not matched to a gene: 2. The CDR3 bases are TGTGCCAGCAGGACTAGCGGGGAGGAGACCCAGTACTTC. Its translation: CASRTSGEETQYF.

Details on this clonotype: The junction and the germline gene differ at one end; a read error may be behind it. The chain has TRBV4-1 and TRBJ2-7; perhaps TRBD2 as D (7 bases). The CDR3 spans 15 residues. The V gene's germline CDR1 is MGHRA and CDR2 YSYEKL. CDR3 bases: TGCGCTAGCAGGCAACTGGTCGGGGGGCCCTTCGAGCAGTACTTC. It encodes CASRQLVGGPFEQYF.

On this clonotype: A much larger clone lies one base from this, so it may be a read error. The chain couples TRBV5-6 to TRBJ1-4, with a tentative D call TRBD1 (6 bases). Per the germline V gene, CDR1 is SGHDT and CDR2 is YYEEEE. The CDR3 extends over 13 amino acids. The CDR3 DNA reads TGTGGCAGCAGCTCGGACAGAGAAGAAAAACTGTTTTTT. Protein sequence: CGSSSDREEKLFF.

Details on this clonotype: A junction end diverges from the germline sequence, so it may reflect a read error. The chain couples TRBV6-5 to TRBJ2-7; a possible D gene is TRBD2 (6 bases). Germline CDR1 reads MNHEY; CDR2 reads SVGAGI. The CDR3 runs to 14 residues. CDR3 sequence reads: CVSSYGGNSYEQYF. In DNA, the CDR3 is TGTGTCAGCAGTTACGGGGGTAACTCCTACGAGCAGTACTTC.

Regarding this clonotype: A much larger clone lies one base from this, so it may be a read error. The chain employs TRBV10-3 and TRBJ2-7, with D perhaps matching TRBD2 (5 bases). V gave up 6 bases and J gave up 1 base, with 10 bases separating them. This CDR3 is 13 amino acids long. CDR1 ENHRY and CDR2 SYGVKD come from the germline V gene. The CDR3 loop reads CAIRSWTSYEQYF. The CDR3 DNA reads as TGTGCCATCAGATCCTGGACTTCCTACGAGCAGTACTTC.

Concerning this clonotype itself: One junction end does not reproduce the germline sequence, and a read error may be involved. V is TRBV7-3 and J is TRBJ2-1, with 8 bases identical to TRBD1. CDR3 length: 13 amino acids. CDR1 SGHTA and CDR2 FQGTGA come from the germline V gene. CDR3 bases: TGTGCCAGAAGCTACGGACAGGGAGATGAGCAGTTCTTC. Translated, it gives CARSYGQGDEQFF.

As to this clonotype: As the CDR3 is not closed by the conserved phenylalanine or tryptophan, this likely results from a read error. V usage is TRBV11-1 and J usage is TRBJ2-7; no clear D gene. CDR3 length: 14 amino acids. CDR1 and CDR2 from the germline V gene are SGHAT and FQDESV (reference sequence). The CDR3 DNA reads TGTGCCAGCAGCTTTCCCGGCGACGCCTACGAACAGTACTTA. It translates to CASSFPGDAYEQYL.

The V and J genes are TRBV14 and TRBJ1-5; D might be TRBD1 (6 bases). V dropped 4 bases and J dropped 9 bases, with 25 bases sitting between them. The germline V gene encodes CDR1 SGHDN and CDR2 FVKESK. The CDR3 spans 17 residues. CDR3 region: CASSRIGNLRGYRPQHF. DNA of the CDR3: TGTGCCAGCAGCCGGATTGGGAACCTGAGGGGGTATCGGCCCCAGCATTTT.

The gene calls are TRBV4-3 and TRBJ2-7, with TRBD1 matching 8 bases. There are 14 residues in the CDR3. From germline, CDR1 is LGHNA and CDR2 YSLEER. V lost 4 bases to trimming and J lost 2 bases; unmatched junction nucleotides: 4. The chain's CDR3 is CASSRRTGPYEQYF. DNA of the CDR3: TGCGCCAGCAGCCGAAGGACAGGGCCCTACGAGCAGTACTTC.

To note about this clonotype: Germline is not matched at one junction end, which may reflect a read error. V gene TRBV4-1 combines with J gene TRBJ1-1; D is undetermined. CDR1 MGHRA and CDR2 YSYEKL come from the germline V gene. The CDR3 loop spans 16 amino acids. The CDR3 is CASSQVRSRRNTEALF. DNA of the CDR3: TGCGCCAGCAGCCAAGTTCGGAGTCGCCGGAACACTGAAGCTCTCTTT.

The sample holds a few counts of this clonotype. A much bigger clone sits one base away, suggesting this may be a read error. The genes are TRBV6-1 and TRBJ1-2; the match to TRBD1 covers 11 bases. This CDR3 spans 15 amino acids. From germline, CDR1 is MNHNS and CDR2 SASEGT. The J segment lost 7 bases and the V segment lost 5 bases, leaving 9 bases of the junction unmatched. CDR3 loop: CASSPRTGGGSGYTF. CDR3 in DNA: TGTGCCAGCAGTCCTAGGACAGGGGGCGGTAGTGGCTACACCTTC.

Regarding this clonotype: The conserved final phenylalanine or tryptophan is absent from the CDR3, which likely points to a read error. The chain links TRBV6-5 to TRBJ2-1; a possible D gene is TRBD2 (6 bases). The CDR3 is 19 amino acids. Trimming left V 6 bases short and J 13 bases short, with 37 bases between. Germline CDR1 reads MNHEY; CDR2 reads SVGAGI. DNA of the CDR3: TGTGCCAGCAGCTATAATCCGGGAGTGGTCGTCGTAAGACGTCATCGTCAGTTCCTC. Protein product: CASSYNPGVVVVRRHRQFL.

As regards this clonotype: The junction departs from the called germline gene at one end, perhaps through a read error. This chain joins TRBV4-2 and TRBJ2-3, with D possibly matching TRBD2 (6 bases). This CDR3 is built from 17 residues. Germline values: CDR1 LGHNA, CDR2 YNFKEQ. The DNA of the CDR3 is TGTGCCAGCATGGAAGGCCCCCTGGGCACTAGCACAGGTACGCAGTATTTT. Translation gives CASMEGPLGTSTGTQYF.

About this clonotype itself: Given a much more abundant clone one base away, this may be a read error. The V and J genes are TRBV10-2 and TRBJ2-5; 9 positions match TRBD1. The germline gives CDR1 WSHSY, CDR2 SAAADI. This CDR3 has 15 amino acids. Unmatched junction bases numbered 15, after V lost 7 bases and J lost 9 bases. In nucleotides, the CDR3 is TGCGCCAGCAAGAGAACAGGGGGCTTTGAGGAGGCCCAGTACTTC. It translates to CASKRTGGFEEAQYF.

Remarks on this clonotype: This may be a read error, as it is one base from a much larger clone. In DNA, the CDR3 is TGCGCCAGCTCGCGGGAGGGAAGTGATACGCAGTATTTT. It specifies CASSREGSDTQYF. This chain uses TRBV5-1 with TRBJ2-3; 9 bases align to TRBD2. This CDR3 comprises 13 residues. CDR1 is SGHRS and CDR2 is YFSETQ in the germline V gene. Unmatched junction bases numbered 6, after V lost 7 bases and J lost 6 bases.

A few counts support this clonotype. V gene TRBV4-1 combines with J gene TRBJ2-7; D perhaps matches TRBD1 (6 bases). Germline V CDR1 and CDR2: MGHRA, YSYEKL. With 4 bases removed from V and 1 base from J, the gap between germline ends came to 14 bases. This CDR3 has 15 residues. CDR3 loop: CASSLYNQGSYEQYF. The CDR3 DNA reads TGCGCCAGCAGCCTCTACAATCAGGGGTCCTACGAGCAGTACTTC.

This clonotype was recorded only once. A much larger clone lies one base from this, so it may be a read error. The chain uses TRBV6-1 and TRBJ2-5, with 10 nucleotides matching TRBD2. CDR3 length equals 17 residues. Germline V gene lookup returns CDR1 MNHNS and CDR2 SASEGT. Losses at the gene ends were 8 bases for V and 2 bases for J; bases not matched to a gene: 14. CDR3 in DNA: TGTGCCAGCGGCAAAAGCCGGACTAGCGGCGCTCAAGAGACCCAGTACTTC. Its protein is CASGKSRTSGAQETQYF.

This clonotype was counted a few times. This chain connects TRBV28 to TRBJ1-1, with a weak D call TRBD1 (5 bases). The germline V and J ends were trimmed by 7 bases and 0 bases, with 12 bases remaining between them. This CDR3 is 14 amino acids long. Germline V lookup: CDR1 MDHEN, CDR2 SYDVKM. The CDR3 nucleotides read TGTGCCAGCAACCGGGACCGAGTGAACACTGAAGCTTTCTTT. Its translation is CASNRDRVNTEAFF.

Comments on this clonotype: A junction end diverges from the germline sequence, so it may reflect a read error. The chain employs TRBV11-2 and TRBJ2-1, with 8 bases that match TRBD2. CDR1 SGHAT and CDR2 FQNNGV come from the germline V gene. The CDR3 totals 15 residues. As DNA, the CDR3 is TGTGCCAGCGGCCGTCGACTAGCGACAAGGGATGAGCAATTCTTC. It encodes CASGRRLATRDEQFF. The variable domain in full, completed from reference TRBV11-2 and TRBJ2-1, reads EAGVAQSPRYKIIEKRQSVAFWCNPISGHATLYWYQQILGQGPKLLIQFQNNGVVDDSQLPKDRFSAERLKGVDSTLKIQPAKLEDSAVYLCASGRRLATRDEQFFGPGTRLTVL.

To note about this clonotype: The junction departs from the called germline gene at one end, perhaps through a read error. The V call is TRBV6-5, the J call TRBJ1-2; D remains ambiguous. The CDR3 extends over 16 amino acids. Germline CDR1 and CDR2: MNHEY and SVGAGI. The CDR3, as DNA: TGTGCCAGCAGTTACACCTGGTTGGGCCAAAACCATGGCTGCACCTTC. Translated, it gives CASSYTWLGQNHGCTF.